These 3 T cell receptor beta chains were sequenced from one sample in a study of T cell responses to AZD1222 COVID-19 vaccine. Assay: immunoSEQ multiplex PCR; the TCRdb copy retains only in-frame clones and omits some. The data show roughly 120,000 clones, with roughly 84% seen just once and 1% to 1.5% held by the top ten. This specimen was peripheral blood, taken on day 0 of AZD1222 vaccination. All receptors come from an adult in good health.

The CDR3 DNA reads TGTGCCAGCAGCTATGGACAGTCTAATTCACCCCTCCACTTT. Encoded protein: CASSYGQSNSPLHF. V and J are TRBV4-2 and TRBJ1-6, with TRBD1 as a possible D gene (6 bases). This CDR3 has 14 amino acids. V dropped 5 bases and J dropped 6 bases, with 11 bases sitting between them. The germline V gene has CDR1 LGHNA and CDR2 YNFKEQ.

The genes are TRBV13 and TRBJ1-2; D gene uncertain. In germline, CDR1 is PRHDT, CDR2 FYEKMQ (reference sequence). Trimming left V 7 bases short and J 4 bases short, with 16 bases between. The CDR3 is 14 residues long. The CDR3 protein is CASTSRAAGYGYTF. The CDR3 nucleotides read TGTGCCAGCACCTCCCGGGCGGCAGGCTATGGCTACACCTTC.

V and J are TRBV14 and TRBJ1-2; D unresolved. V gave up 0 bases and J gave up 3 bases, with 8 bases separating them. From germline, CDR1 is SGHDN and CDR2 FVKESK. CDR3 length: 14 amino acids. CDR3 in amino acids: CASSQELSYYGYTF. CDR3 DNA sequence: TGTGCCAGCAGCCAAGAACTCAGCTACTATGGCTACACCTTC.